These 30 T cell receptor beta chains were sequenced from one sample in a study of T cell responses to AZD1222 COVID-19 vaccine (dated by TCRdb to the early 2020s). The meaning of the sample's time point label: baseline before first vaccination. To prepare the library, the immunoSEQ multiplex PCR assay was applied. TCRdb stores this immuneACCESS table with in-frame sequences only. Part of the clones is absent; in the studies checked, under half of the shortfall reflects unresolved V genes, and no reason is known for the rest. The sample data list about 180,000 clones, and 70% to 90% of these were observed just once. Approximately 7.7% of the sample comes from the top ten. Sequenced here: peripheral blood, sampled on day 0 of AZD1222 vaccination. These receptors all stem from an adult in good health.

The genes are TRBV15 and TRBJ1-6; TRBD1 aligns across 7 bases. CDR3 length: 17 residues. Germline CDR1 reads LNHNV; CDR2 reads YYDKDF (reference sequence). V was clipped by 4 bases and J by 5 bases; unmatched bases: 11. CDR3 region: CATSKDRIRLNNSPLHF. DNA of the CDR3: TGTGCCACCAGCAAGGACAGGATAAGATTAAATAATTCACCCCTCCACTTT. The full variable domain, in which reference TRBV15 and TRBJ1-6 provide the parts outside the CDR3, is DAMVIQNPRYQVTQFGKPVTLSCSQTLNHNVMYWYQQKSSQAPKLLFHYYDKDFNNEADTPDNFQSRRPNTSFCFLDIRSPGLGDTAMYLCATSKDRIRLNNSPLHFGNGTRLTVT.

The chain uses TRBV29-1 and TRBJ2-7; 11 bases are shared with TRBD1. The J segment lost 2 bases and the V segment lost 4 bases, leaving 4 bases of the junction unmatched. CDR3 length equals 14 residues. Looked up from germline, CDR1 is SQVTM and CDR2 is ANQGSEA. The CDR3 sequence is CSVVDRGLTYEQYF. Here the CDR3 DNA reads TGCAGCGTTGTGGACAGGGGGCTTACCTACGAGCAGTACTTC.

The V gene is TRBV7-9, the J gene TRBJ1-5; a weak D match, TRBD1 (6 bases). CDR3 length: 15 residues. Trimming stripped 5 bases from V and 4 bases from J, with 15 bases between. Germline V gives CDR1 SEHNR, CDR2 FQNEAQ (reference sequence). The CDR3 spells CASSTGLGANQPQHF. In DNA form, the CDR3 reads TGTGCCAGCAGCACAGGGTTGGGGGCGAATCAGCCCCAGCATTTT.

The rearrangement joins TRBV7-2 to TRBJ1-5; 9 bases map to TRBD1. V was clipped by 5 bases and J by 2 bases; unmatched bases: 10. Germline lookup yields CDR1 SGHTA and CDR2 FQGNSA. The CDR3 is made up of 17 amino acids. The CDR3 nucleotides are TGTGCCAGCAGCCCCCGGGGGGGACAGGGAGGCAATCAGCCCCAGCATTTT. This translates into CASSPRGGQGGNQPQHF.

This chain joins TRBV5-1 and TRBJ2-7; 8 bases match TRBD1. The V gene end was trimmed by 0 bases and the J gene end by 3 bases; junction bases not matched to a gene: 8. The CDR3 length is 16 residues. Germline V gene lookup returns CDR1 SGHRS and CDR2 YFSETQ. The CDR3 DNA reads TGCGCCAGCAGCTTGGCGCCAGGACAGGGTATCTACGAGCAGTACTTC. Translated, it gives CASSLAPGQGIYEQYF. The complete variable domain, with remaining parts taken from reference TRBV5-1 and TRBJ2-7, reads KAGVTQTPRYLIKTRGQQVTLSCSPISGHRSVSWYQQTPGQGLQFLFEYFSETQRNKGNFPGRFSGRQFSNSRSEMNVSTLELGDSALYLCASSLAPGQGIYEQYFGPGTRLTVT.

CDR3 DNA sequence: TGTGCCAGCAGCGCCAGCCGGGACAGGGCTTATGGCTACACCTTC. It encodes CASSASRDRAYGYTF. This rearrangement joins TRBV9 to TRBJ1-2; 9 positions agree with TRBD1. Unmatched junction bases numbered 8, after V lost 3 bases and J lost 5 bases. CDR3 length: 15 amino acids. CDR1 is SGDLS and CDR2 is YYNGEE in the germline V gene.

The CDR3 DNA is TGTGCCAGCAGCCAGGTGGGAGACAGGGGGCAGAACACTGAAGCTTTCTTT. It translates to CASSQVGDRGQNTEAFF. This sequence joins TRBV3-1 (or the pseudogene TRBV3-2) and TRBJ1-1, with 10 bases lining up with TRBD1. Looked up from germline, CDR1 is LGHDT and CDR2 is YNNKEL (reference sequence). Unmatched junction bases numbered 8, after V lost 3 bases and J lost 1 base. This CDR3 is built from 17 residues.

The CDR3 reads CASSPGSGTSGADTQYF. The CDR3 coding sequence is TGTGCCAGCAGCCCAGGGTCCGGGACTAGCGGCGCAGATACGCAGTATTTT. This rearrangement joins TRBV5-4 to TRBJ2-3; 11 bases agree with TRBD2. The germline V gene encodes CDR1 SGHNT and CDR2 YYREEE (reference sequence). There are 17 residues in the CDR3. The V segment lost 4 bases and the J segment 4 bases; nucleotides outside the gene matches: 11.

The chain couples TRBV21-1 to TRBJ1-2. TRBV21-1 is a documented pseudogene. CDR3 size: 14 residues. The CDR3 nucleotides read TGTGCCAGCAGCAAATCCCCGAGATCCTATGGCTACACCTTC. Translated: CASSKSPRSYGYTF.

The rearrangement joins TRBV7-6 to TRBJ2-5; D perhaps matches TRBD2 (7 bases). This CDR3 has 15 amino acids. V dropped 2 bases and J dropped 7 bases, with 17 bases sitting between them. Germline lookup yields CDR1 SGHVS and CDR2 FNYEAQ. The CDR3 here is CASSLLGGPEVTQYF. The CDR3 DNA reads as TGTGCCAGCAGCTTATTGGGGGGGCCGGAGGTGACCCAGTACTTC.

The chain recombines TRBV2 with TRBJ1-1, with D maybe TRBD1 (5 bases). V lost 7 bases to trimming and J lost 6 bases, with 15 bases between them. Germline loops: CDR1 SNHLY, CDR2 FYNNEI. This CDR3 has 13 amino acids. For the CDR3, the DNA is TGTGCCAGCATGGCCAGGGCCTCCTCTGAAGCTTTCTTT. It codes for CASMARASSEAFF.

The genes are TRBV6-5 and TRBJ1-5, with D possibly matching TRBD1 (6 bases). The V and J ends lost 6 bases and 0 bases respectively, with 12 bases between them. CDR1 is MNHEY, CDR2 SVGAGI, per germline. The CDR3 has 15 amino acids. CDR3: CASSQGYLSNQPQHF. CDR3 nucleotide sequence: TGTGCCAGCAGCCAGGGGTACCTTAGCAATCAGCCCCAGCATTTT.

The chain joins TRBV18 to TRBJ2-1, with D tentatively TRBD1 (6 bases). Germline V CDR1 and CDR2: KGHSH, LQKENI. The V and J ends lost 3 bases and 7 bases respectively, with 10 bases between them. This CDR3 region has 13 residues. Here the CDR3 reads CASSPGQRNEQFF. CDR3 bases: TGTGCCAGCTCACCCGGACAGCGAAATGAGCAGTTCTTC. The full variable domain, with the rest looked up from reference TRBV18 and TRBJ2-1, is NAGVMQNPRHLVRRRGQEARLRCSPMKGHSHVYWYRQLPEEGLKFMVYLQKENIIDESGMPKERFSAEFPKEGPSILRIQQVVRGDSAAYFCASSPGQRNEQFFGPGTRLTVL.

The gene calls are TRBV10-3 and TRBJ1-4; D not certain. The CDR3 contains 14 residues. Germline V gene data show CDR1 as ENHRY and CDR2 as SYGVKD. The V gene lost 8 bases and the J gene lost 0 bases, with 10 bases spanning the gap. CDR3 residues: CAIDNGSTNEKLFF. In nucleotides, the CDR3 is TGTGCCATCGATAACGGGTCAACTAATGAAAAACTGTTTTTT.

The chain joins TRBV28 to TRBJ2-7, with 7 nucleotides matching TRBD1. V lost 3 bases, J lost 5 bases, and 7 bases stayed unmatched. Germline V gene lookup returns CDR1 MDHEN and CDR2 SYDVKM. The CDR3 length is 14 residues. The CDR3 DNA sequence: TGTGCCAGCAGTTTCGATCAGGGGGATCACGAGCAGTACTTC. Translation gives CASSFDQGDHEQYF.

V gene TRBV28 combines with J gene TRBJ1-6; 8 nucleotides line up with TRBD1. The CDR3 runs to 17 residues. J was trimmed by 2 bases and V by 4 bases; bases with no gene match: 7. The germline V gene has CDR1 MDHEN and CDR2 SYDVKM. As DNA, the CDR3 is TGTGCCAGCAGTTCCCGGACAGGGAGTCCCTATAATTCACCCCTCCACTTT. This sequence encodes CASSSRTGSPYNSPLHF.

This chain connects TRBV4-2 to TRBJ2-5; D is unclear. Trimming took off 0 bases at V and 5 bases at J, with 7 bases between the two ends. Germline CDR1 and CDR2: LGHNA and YNFKEQ. CDR3 length: 13 amino acids. The CDR3 bases are TGTGCCAGCAGCCAAGATCGTCACGAGACCCAGTACTTC. As protein: CASSQDRHETQYF.

CDR3 nucleotide sequence: TGTGCCAGCGGGCGACGTTACAATGAGCAGTTCTTC. Protein product: CASGRRYNEQFF. The V call is TRBV12-3 or TRBV12-4, the J call TRBJ2-1, with D unclear. Trimming pared 8 bases from V and 4 bases from J, leaving 9 bases between. The CDR3 length is 12 residues.

The chain joins TRBV19 to TRBJ2-3; 9 bases fit TRBD1. J was trimmed by 0 bases and V by 5 bases; bases with no gene match: 6. Germline loops: CDR1 LNHDA, CDR2 SQIVND (reference sequence). This CDR3 spans 16 amino acids. The CDR3 reads CASSETGTGSTDTQYF. For the CDR3, the DNA is TGTGCCAGTAGTGAAACCGGGACAGGGAGCACAGATACGCAGTATTTT.

This chain links TRBV5-6 with TRBJ1-6; 8 bases match TRBD1. The germline V gene encodes CDR1 SGHDT and CDR2 YYEEEE. The V gene end was trimmed by 4 bases and the J gene end by 2 bases; junction bases not matched to a gene: 11. The CDR3 totals 18 residues. The CDR3 DNA sequence: TGTGCCAGCAGCCCATCACCGCAGGGGGCGGCCTATAATTCACCCCTCCACTTT. It is translated as CASSPSPQGAAYNSPLHF.

The chain joins TRBV27 to TRBJ1-6; 10 bases agree with TRBD1. V dropped 3 bases and J dropped 13; count of bases not matched to a gene: 12. CDR3 length equals 16 residues. Germline V gene lookup returns CDR1 MNHEY and CDR2 SMNVEV (reference sequence). CDR3 protein: CASSFFRGQGNSPLHF. The CDR3 region has the DNA TGTGCCAGCAGTTTCTTCAGGGGACAGGGGAACTCTCCCCTCCACTTT.

The chain is built from TRBV6-1 and TRBJ2-7, with D perhaps being TRBD1 or TRBD2 (5 bases each). Deletions cut 1 base from V and 3 bases from J, with 13 bases between. The CDR3 is 15 residues long. Per the germline V gene, CDR1 is MNHNS and CDR2 is SASEGT. CDR3 nucleotides: TGTGCCAGCAGTGAAGTTGGGGTTGGGGGCTACGAGCAGTACTTC. Residues: CASSEVGVGGYEQYF.

The chain combines TRBV11-1 with TRBJ2-1; 15 bases map to TRBD2. Unmatched junction bases numbered 7, after V lost 5 bases and J lost 8 bases. The CDR3 extends over 16 amino acids. Germline V CDR1 and CDR2: SGHAT, FQDESV (reference sequence). The CDR3 reads CASSLLGTSGGYEQFF. CDR3 DNA sequence: TGTGCCAGCAGCCTACTAGGGACTAGCGGGGGGTATGAGCAGTTCTTC.

The rearrangement joins TRBV20-1 to TRBJ1-5; D perhaps matches TRBD1 (5 bases). This CDR3 region has 13 residues. V was pared by 3 bases and J by 6 bases, with 12 bases between. Germline V gene lookup returns CDR1 DFQATT and CDR2 SNEGSKA (reference sequence). The CDR3 bases are TGCAGTGCTAGTCCCCAGGGTAGTCAGCCCCAGCATTTT. Translation: CSASPQGSQPQHF.

J is TRBJ1-4 and V is TRBV25-1; possibly TRBD1 for D (5 bases). CDR1 is MGHDK, CDR2 SYGVNS, per germline. The CDR3 totals 12 residues. Trimming pared 8 bases from V and 8 bases from J, leaving 12 bases between. The CDR3 DNA follows: TGTGCCAGCCGAAGGGGCGTAGAAAAACTGTTTTTT. This sequence encodes CASRRGVEKLFF.

The V gene is TRBV6-6, the J gene TRBJ1-2; 9 bases agree with TRBD1. This CDR3 has 16 residues. V was clipped by 5 bases and J by 4 bases; unmatched bases: 11. Germline V gene data show CDR1 as MNHNY and CDR2 as SVGAGI (reference sequence). In nucleotides, the CDR3 is TGTGCCAGCAGTCCCGGGACAGGGCGCGATTCCTATGGCTACACCTTC. This gives the protein CASSPGTGRDSYGYTF.

The chain recombines TRBV12-5 with TRBJ2-2; D is unresolved. V was cut by 6 bases and J by 2 bases, with 4 bases left in between. This CDR3 has 12 amino acids. Germline lookup yields CDR1 LGHNT and CDR2 FRNRAP. CDR3 nucleotides: TGTGCTAGTGGCTCCAACACCGGGGAGCTGTTTTTT. Translating it yields CASGSNTGELFF.

This clone was seen a handful of times. The chain has TRBV12-3 or TRBV12-4 and TRBJ1-1; D is unclear. This CDR3 region has 13 residues. The V gene lost 1 base and the J gene lost 3 bases, with 6 bases spanning the gap. CDR3 region: CASSLGRDTEAFF. The CDR3 coding sequence is TGTGCCAGCAGTTTAGGTAGGGACACTGAAGCTTTCTTT.

This chain links TRBV6-4 with TRBJ2-1; TRBD2 matches at 11 bases. The germline CDR1 and CDR2 sequences are MRHNA and SNTAGT. The CDR3 contains 15 residues. V gave up 3 bases and J gave up 2 bases; unmatched junction bases: 0. The CDR3 DNA sequence: TGTGCCAGCAGTGATAGCGGGGGGGCCTACAATGAGCAGTTCTTC. Its translation: CASSDSGGAYNEQFF.

The chain has TRBV7-2 and TRBJ2-2; D might be TRBD1 (6 bases). V dropped 5 bases and J dropped 6 bases, with 13 bases sitting between them. Looked up from germline, CDR1 is SGHTA and CDR2 is FQGNSA. This CDR3 spans 14 amino acids. In DNA, the CDR3 is TGTGCCAGCAGCCCGCAGGGGTCCCCCGGGGAGCTGTTTTTT. This encodes CASSPQGSPGELFF. The full variable domain, completed using reference TRBV7-2 and TRBJ2-2, is GAGVSQSPSNKVTEKGKDVELRCDPISGHTALYWYRQSLGQGLEFLIYFQGNSAPDKSGLPSDRFSAERTGGSVSTLTIQRTQQEDSAVYLCASSPQGSPGELFFGEGSRLTVL.